These 9 T cell receptor beta chains share one sample of origin, sequenced in a study of shared clonotypes between healthy human individuals. Measured with immunoSEQ multiplex PCR; TCRdb has only the in-frame clones, and not every one. The sample comprises about half a million clones, about four fifths of which are singletons, and around 13% rests with the top ten. Input material: PBMCs. These receptors all stem from a middle-aged woman in good health. Some clones in this sample may be carry-over from other donors' samples.

CDR3 nucleotides: TGTGCCAGCAGTTTCGGGACAACACCCTACGAGCAGTACTTC. Translating it yields CASSFGTTPYEQYF. The chain joins TRBV27 to TRBJ2-7; weak D call: TRBD1 (6 bases). The V gene lost 3 bases and the J gene lost 2 bases, with 11 bases spanning the gap. Germline V lookup: CDR1 MNHEY, CDR2 SMNVEV (reference sequence). This CDR3 has 14 amino acids.

The chain joins TRBV2 to TRBJ1-2; TRBD1 matches 10 bases. The ends lost 6 bases at V and 4 bases at J; junction bases unmatched: 2. There are 13 residues in the CDR3. Germline CDR1 and CDR2: SNHLY and FYNNEI. The CDR3 region has the DNA TGTGCCAGCAGGACAGGGGGCTCCTATGGCTACACCTTC. Encoded protein: CASRTGGSYGYTF.

V and J are TRBV5-6 and TRBJ2-3; 9 bases match TRBD2. The CDR3 has 16 amino acids. Germline assignment: CDR1 SGHDT and CDR2 YYEEEE. J gave up 2 bases and V 5 bases, and 9 bases lay outside the gene matches. For the CDR3, the DNA is TGTGCCAGCAGTGGAGTCCCTAGCGGGATCACAGATACGCAGTATTTT. Protein: CASSGVPSGITDTQYF.

J is TRBJ1-4 and V is TRBV18; maybe TRBD1 (5 bases). Per germline, CDR1 KGHSH and CDR2 LQKENI. V was clipped by 2 bases and J by 4 bases, with 14 bases between them. This CDR3 is built from 16 residues. The CDR3 sequence: CASSPRQIRSNEKLFF. In DNA form, the CDR3 reads TGTGCCAGCTCACCAAGACAGATACGAAGTAATGAAAAACTGTTTTTT. Full variable domain (missing parts from reference TRBV18 and TRBJ1-4): NAGVMQNPRHLVRRRGQEARLRCSPMKGHSHVYWYRQLPEEGLKFMVYLQKENIIDESGMPKERFSAEFPKEGPSILRIQQVVRGDSAAYFCASSPRQIRSNEKLFFGSGTQLSVL.

This clone was picked up one time. The chain links TRBV7-2 to TRBJ2-7; D gene unclear. CDR3 size: 14 residues. The germline gives CDR1 SGHTA, CDR2 FQGNSA. V lost 2 bases and J lost 2, with 10 bases in between. CDR3 DNA sequence: TGTGCCAGCAGCTTATCTATTGGGGCCTACGAGCAGTACTTC. Residues: CASSLSIGAYEQYF.

This clone showed up just a few times. The CDR3 sequence: CASSPVVGNQPQHF. CDR3 coding DNA: TGTGCCAGCAGTCCGGTTGTGGGCAATCAGCCCCAGCATTTT. The V gene is TRBV2, the J gene TRBJ1-5; D is undetermined. Germline V CDR1 and CDR2: SNHLY, FYNNEI. This CDR3 comprises 14 residues. V shed 5 bases and J shed 2 bases, with 10 bases lying between them.

V usage is TRBV7-3 and J usage is TRBJ2-5; maybe TRBD2 (5 bases). The germline V gene has CDR1 SGHTA and CDR2 FQGTGA. This CDR3 has 13 residues. The V end lost 5 bases, the J end lost 4 bases, and 11 bases lay between the germline ends. The CDR3 DNA reads as TGTGCCAGCAGCCTAGGACTGAGAGAGACCCAGTACTTC. This translates into CASSLGLRETQYF.

This clone has more than one count but fewer than ten. This sequence joins TRBV27 and TRBJ2-5; D call uncertain. TRBJ2-7 matches the DNA end more closely, so the J call is doubtful. The V gene's germline CDR1 is MNHEY and CDR2 SMNVEV (reference sequence). The CDR3 consists of 11 residues. The CDR3 DNA follows: TGTGCCAGCAGTTCGGGCTACGAGCAGTACTTC. Translated, it gives CASSSGYEQYF.

This clone was recorded once. CDR3 nucleotides: TGTGCCAGCAGTTTATCTACGGAACGAGCATCCTACAATGAGCAGTTCTTC. As protein: CASSLSTERASYNEQFF. The V and J genes are TRBV27 and TRBJ2-1; no clear D. The CDR3 runs to 17 residues. Deletions cut 0 bases from V and 1 base from J, with 13 bases between. The V gene's germline CDR1 is MNHEY and CDR2 SMNVEV (reference sequence).